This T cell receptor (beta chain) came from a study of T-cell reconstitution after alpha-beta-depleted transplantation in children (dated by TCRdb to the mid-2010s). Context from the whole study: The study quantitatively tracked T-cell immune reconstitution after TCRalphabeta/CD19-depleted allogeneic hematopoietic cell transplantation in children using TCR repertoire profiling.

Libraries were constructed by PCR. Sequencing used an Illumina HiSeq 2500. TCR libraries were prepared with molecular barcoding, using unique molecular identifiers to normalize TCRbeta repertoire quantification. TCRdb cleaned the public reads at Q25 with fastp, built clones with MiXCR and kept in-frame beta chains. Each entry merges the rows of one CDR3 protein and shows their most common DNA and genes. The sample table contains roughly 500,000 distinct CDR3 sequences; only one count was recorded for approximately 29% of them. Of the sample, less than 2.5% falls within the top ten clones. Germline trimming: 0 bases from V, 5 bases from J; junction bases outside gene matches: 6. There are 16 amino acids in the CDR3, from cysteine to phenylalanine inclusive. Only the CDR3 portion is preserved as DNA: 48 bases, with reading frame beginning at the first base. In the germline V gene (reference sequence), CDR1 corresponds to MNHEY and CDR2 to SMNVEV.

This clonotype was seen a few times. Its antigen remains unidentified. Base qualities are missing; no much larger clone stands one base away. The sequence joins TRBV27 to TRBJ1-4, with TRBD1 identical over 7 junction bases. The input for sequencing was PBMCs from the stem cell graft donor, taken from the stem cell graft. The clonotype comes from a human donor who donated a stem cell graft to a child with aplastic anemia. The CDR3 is CASSLSFGTVNEKLFF. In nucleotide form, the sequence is TGTGCCAGCAGTTTATCGTTCGGGACAGTAAATGAAAAACTGTTTTTT.